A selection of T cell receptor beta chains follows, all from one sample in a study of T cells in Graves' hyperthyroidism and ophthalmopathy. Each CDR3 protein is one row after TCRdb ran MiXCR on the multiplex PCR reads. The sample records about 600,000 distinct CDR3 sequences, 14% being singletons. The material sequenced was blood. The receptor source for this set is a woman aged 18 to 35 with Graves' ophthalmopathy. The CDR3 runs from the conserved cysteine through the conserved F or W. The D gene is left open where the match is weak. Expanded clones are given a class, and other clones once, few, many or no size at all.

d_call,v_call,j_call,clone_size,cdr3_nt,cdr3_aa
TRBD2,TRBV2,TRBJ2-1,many,TGTGCCAGCAGTGAGCTAGCGGGAGTGAATGAGCAGTTCTTC,CASSELAGVNEQFF
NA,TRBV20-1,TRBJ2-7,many,TGCAGTGCAACAGAGGGCTCCTACGAGCAGTACTTC,CSATEGSYEQYF
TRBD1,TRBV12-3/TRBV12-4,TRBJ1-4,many,TGTGCCAGCAATGTGGGGGACAGACGAGGGGAAAAACTGTTTTTT,CASNVGDRRGEKLFF
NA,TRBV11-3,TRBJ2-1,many,TGTGCCAGCAGCTTTGACTACCGCTCCTACAATGAGCAGTTCTTC,CASSFDYRSYNEQFF
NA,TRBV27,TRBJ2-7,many,TGTGCCAGCTGGACAGATTTCTACGAGCAGTACTTC,CASWTDFYEQYF
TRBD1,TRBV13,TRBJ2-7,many,TGTGCCAGCAGTGCCGGGACAGGCTCCTACGAGCAGTACTTC,CASSAGTGSYEQYF
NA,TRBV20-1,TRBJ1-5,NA,TGCAGTGCCCAGGGACTCCTTTTCAATCAGCCCCAGCGTTTT,CSAQGLLFNQPQRF
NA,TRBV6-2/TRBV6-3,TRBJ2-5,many,TGTGCCAGCAGTTATGGGTTGGGGGCTATCGGGGGAGAGACCCAGTACTTC,CASSYGLGAIGGETQYF
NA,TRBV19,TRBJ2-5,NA,TGTGCCAGTAGTGTCCTTTACCAAGAGACCCAGTACTTC,CASSVLYQETQYF
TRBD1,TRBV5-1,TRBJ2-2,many,TGCGCCAGCAGCTTAGGGACAGATATGAACACCGGGGAGCTGTTTTTT,CASSLGTDMNTGELFF
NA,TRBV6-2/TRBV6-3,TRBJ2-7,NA,TGTGCCAGCAGGGGGGATCTCCCCGCCTACGAGCAGTACTTC,CASRGDLPAYEQYF
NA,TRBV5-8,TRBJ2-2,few,TGTGCCACCTCAAAGGGACAAAGAGTCGACACCGGGGAGCTGTTTTTT,CATSKGQRVDTGELFF
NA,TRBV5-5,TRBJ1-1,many,TGTGCCAGCAGCTTGGCCGAAGGACCCTTCATGAACACTGAAGCTTTCTTT,CASSLAEGPFMNTEAFF
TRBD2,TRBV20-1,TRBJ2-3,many,TGCAGTGCTAGAGAGTGGAGGACTAGCGGGAGTGCAGATACGCAGTATTTT,CSAREWRTSGSADTQYF
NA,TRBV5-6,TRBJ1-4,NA,TGTGCCAGCAGACCCGGGGGCCTAAATGAAAAACTGTTTTTT,CASRPGGLNEKLFF
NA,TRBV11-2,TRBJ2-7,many,TGTGCCAGCAGCTTAGTCGGGACAACCTACGAGCAGTACTTC,CASSLVGTTYEQYF
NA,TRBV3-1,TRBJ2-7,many,TGTGCCAGCAGCCAGCGTGGCGGCGATCCCTACGAGCAGTACTTC,CASSQRGGDPYEQYF
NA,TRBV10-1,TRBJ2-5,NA,TGCGCCAGCAGTGAGTCGTCAAGACAAGAGACCCAGTACTTC,CASSESSRQETQYF
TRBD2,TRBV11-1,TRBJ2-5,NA,TGTGCCAGCAGCAGCGGCACTAGCGGGTTAGAGACCCAGTACTTC,CASSSGTSGLETQYF
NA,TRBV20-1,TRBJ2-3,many,TGCAGTGCTAGAGAGGACGGGCTAAGCACAGATACGCAGTATTTT,CSAREDGLSTDTQYF
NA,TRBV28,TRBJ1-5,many,TGTGCCAGCAGTTTGCCCGCCCTGACAGGTCGGGATCAGCCCCAGCATTTT,CASSLPALTGRDQPQHF
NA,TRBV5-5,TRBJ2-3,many,TGTGCCAGCAGCTTTTTCAACACAGATACGCAGTATTTT,CASSFFNTDTQYF
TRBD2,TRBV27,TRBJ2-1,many,TGTGCCAGCAGGGGACTAGCGGGACCCAGCTCCTACAATGAGCAGTTCTTC,CASRGLAGPSSYNEQFF
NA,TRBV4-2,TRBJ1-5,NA,TGTGCCAGCAGCCCGGGACGTAATAGCAATCAGCCCCAGCATTTT,CASSPGRNSNQPQHF
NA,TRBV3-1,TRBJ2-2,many,TGTGCCAGCAGCCTCTTTATCCCTGGGGCTGGGACCGGGGAGCTGTTTTTT,CASSLFIPGAGTGELFF
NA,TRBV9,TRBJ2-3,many,TGTGCCAGCAGCGTAGCGGGGAGAGAGGCAGATACGCAGTATTTT,CASSVAGREADTQYF